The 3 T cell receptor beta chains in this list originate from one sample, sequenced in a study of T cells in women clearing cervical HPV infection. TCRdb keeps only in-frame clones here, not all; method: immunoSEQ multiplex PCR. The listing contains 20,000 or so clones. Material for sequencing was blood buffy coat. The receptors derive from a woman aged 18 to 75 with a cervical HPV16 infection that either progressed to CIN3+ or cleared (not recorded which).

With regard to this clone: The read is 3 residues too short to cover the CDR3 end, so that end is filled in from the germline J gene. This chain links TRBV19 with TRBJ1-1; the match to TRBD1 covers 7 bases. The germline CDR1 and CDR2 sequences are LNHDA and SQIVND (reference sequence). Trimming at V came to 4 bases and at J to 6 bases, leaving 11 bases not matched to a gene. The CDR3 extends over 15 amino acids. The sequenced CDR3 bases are TGTGCCAGTAGTAACGACCAAAGGGGGCCCTCTGAA. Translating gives CASSNDQRGPSE. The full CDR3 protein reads CASSNDQRGPSEAFF.

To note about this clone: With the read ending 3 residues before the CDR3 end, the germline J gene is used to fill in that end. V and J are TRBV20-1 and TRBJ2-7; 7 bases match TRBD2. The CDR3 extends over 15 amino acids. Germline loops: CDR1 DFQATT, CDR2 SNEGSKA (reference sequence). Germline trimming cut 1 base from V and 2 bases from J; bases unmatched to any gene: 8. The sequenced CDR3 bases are TGCAGTGCTAGAGGGGGCGGGGGACCACCCTACGAG. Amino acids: CSARGGGGPPYE. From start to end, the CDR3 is CSARGGGGPPYEQYF.

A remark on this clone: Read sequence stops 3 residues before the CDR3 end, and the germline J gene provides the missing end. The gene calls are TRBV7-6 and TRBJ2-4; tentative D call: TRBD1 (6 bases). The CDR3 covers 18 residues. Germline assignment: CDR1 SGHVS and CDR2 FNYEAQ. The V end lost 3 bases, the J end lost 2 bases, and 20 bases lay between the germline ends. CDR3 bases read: TGTGCCAGCAGCTTTAGTTTGAGACAGGAGGTCTCCAAAAACATT. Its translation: CASSFSLRQEVSKNI. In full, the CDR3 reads CASSFSLRQEVSKNIQYF.